The 24 T cell receptor beta chains below were found in one sample sequenced in a study of shared clonotypes between healthy human individuals. Sequencing was performed with immunoSEQ multiplex PCR; in TCRdb, only in-frame clones are kept and a portion is missing. This table holds hundreds of thousands of clones, approximately 73% found once. Material for sequencing was memory CD4+ T cells sorted from blood. Subset in this sample: CD45RA-negative fraction. These receptors all stem from a woman between 25 and 40 years old in good health.

V usage is TRBV6-1 and J usage is TRBJ1-3; 7 bases are shared with TRBD1. The J segment lost 4 bases and the V segment lost 7 bases, leaving 10 bases of the junction unmatched. CDR3 length: 15 residues. CDR1 is MNHNS and CDR2 is SASEGT in the germline V gene. Here the CDR3 reads CASKRQGDGGNTIYF. The CDR3 DNA reads TGTGCCAGCAAGAGGCAGGGGGACGGGGGAAACACCATATATTTT.

The rearrangement uses TRBV23-1 and TRBJ2-5; D gene uncertain. TRBV23-1 qualifies as an ORF whose function is uncertain. Trimming stripped 4 bases from V and 5 bases from J, with 23 bases between. The CDR3 loop spans 17 amino acids. The CDR3 here is CASSRSFTTNSVETQYF. In DNA, the CDR3 is TGCGCCAGCAGTCGCTCCTTTACAACGAATTCTGTGGAGACCCAGTACTTC.

The rearrangement uses TRBV5-1 and TRBJ2-1; TRBD2 aligns across 14 bases. Germline V CDR1 and CDR2: SGHRS, YFSETQ. CDR3 length: 16 residues. J was trimmed by 8 bases and V by 5 bases; bases with no gene match: 9. Here the CDR3 reads CASRLTGTSGSHEQFF. CDR3 nucleotide sequence: TGCGCCAGCAGGTTAACCGGGACTAGCGGGAGCCATGAGCAGTTCTTC.

This rearrangement joins TRBV28 to TRBJ1-5; D is uncertain. The CDR3 runs 13 residues. Germline values: CDR1 MDHEN, CDR2 SYDVKM. V shed 8 bases and J shed 4 bases, with 12 bases lying between them. As DNA, the CDR3 is TGTGCCAGCCGCCGGGTGGAAAATCAGCCCCAGCATTTT. The encoded protein is CASRRVENQPQHF.

The genes are TRBV6-5 and TRBJ1-1; D may be TRBD1 (5 bases). V was trimmed by 6 bases and J by 0 bases, leaving 14 bases between them. The CDR3 is 15 amino acids. CDR1 is MNHEY and CDR2 is SVGAGI in the germline V gene. DNA of the CDR3: TGTGCCAGCAGGCGGACCAGGGCCATGAACACTGAAGCTTTCTTT. It specifies CASRRTRAMNTEAFF.

This clone was counted between two and nine times. The J gene is TRBJ1-1, the V gene TRBV7-9; D possibly corresponds to TRBD1 (5 bases). The length of the CDR3 is 14 residues. V dropped 1 base and J dropped 4 bases, with 10 bases sitting between them. In germline, CDR1 is SEHNR, CDR2 FQNEAQ (reference sequence). The DNA of the CDR3 is TGTGCCAGCAGCTTAGGGGGGTTTGGCACTGAAGCTTTCTTT. Encoded protein: CASSLGGFGTEAFF.

V is TRBV6-1 and J is TRBJ1-5; D is possibly TRBD1 (5 bases). Germline V lookup: CDR1 MNHNS, CDR2 SASEGT. There are 15 residues in the CDR3. V lost 2 bases and J 6 bases, leaving 14 bases between the germline ends. This CDR3 reads CASSENEGLVQPQHF. The CDR3 coding sequence is TGTGCCAGCAGTGAAAATGAGGGGCTGGTTCAGCCCCAGCATTTT.

The chain's CDR3 is CSVGSAGTTDTQYF. The CDR3 nucleotides are TGCAGCGTTGGGTCTGCGGGGACCACAGATACGCAGTATTTT. V and J are TRBV29-1 and TRBJ2-3, with D possibly being TRBD2 (6 bases). V lost 4 bases and J 2 bases, leaving 13 bases between the germline ends. The CDR3 loop spans 14 amino acids. The germline CDR1 and CDR2 sequences are SQVTM and ANQGSEA.

This clone was detected once. The chain couples TRBV6-1 to TRBJ2-1; 8 bases agree with TRBD1. J gave up 5 bases and V 6 bases, and 3 bases lay outside the gene matches. The CDR3 sequence is 13 residues long. Germline loops: CDR1 MNHNS, CDR2 SASEGT. The CDR3 DNA follows: TGTGCCAGCAGCAGACAGGGGAACAATGAGCAGTTCTTC. Amino acid sequence: CASSRQGNNEQFF.

The V gene is TRBV28, the J gene TRBJ2-7; D gene unclear. Trimming pared 3 bases from V and 5 bases from J, leaving 5 bases between. Germline-derived CDR1 and CDR2 are MDHEN and SYDVKM. The CDR3 is 11 residues long. CDR3 in amino acids: CASSFLDEQYF. In DNA form, the CDR3 reads TGTGCCAGCAGTTTTCTTGACGAGCAGTACTTC.

The chain combines TRBV18 with TRBJ1-2; TRBD1 aligns across 8 bases. Trimming removed 6 bases from V and 4 bases from J; junction bases left unmatched: 10. Per germline, CDR1 KGHSH and CDR2 LQKENI. The CDR3 loop spans 15 amino acids. DNA for the CDR3: TGTGCCAGCTCCCCTGGGCAGGGGGCTGCCTATGGCTACACCTTC. Encoded protein: CASSPGQGAAYGYTF.

The CDR3 DNA reads TGTGCCAGCAGCACCCGGGACCCCGGGACTAATGAAAAACTGTTTTTT. It yields the protein CASSTRDPGTNEKLFF. This chain links TRBV7-9 with TRBJ1-4; a possible D gene is TRBD1 (5 bases). Germline lookup yields CDR1 SEHNR and CDR2 FQNEAQ (reference sequence). Deletions cut 5 bases from V and 2 bases from J, with 15 bases between. The CDR3 length is 16 residues. The variable domain in full, completed from reference TRBV7-9 and TRBJ1-4, reads DTGVSQNPRHKITKRGQNVTFRCDPISEHNRLYWYRQTLGQGPEFLTYFQNEAQLEKSRLLSDRFSAERPKGSFSTLEIQRTEQGDSAMYLCASSTRDPGTNEKLFFGSGTQLSVL.

CDR3 coding DNA: TGTGCCAGCAGCGTAGGAGCGGGGAACAGGGATACGCAGTATTTT. Its protein product is CASSVGAGNRDTQYF. V gene TRBV9 combines with J gene TRBJ2-3; TRBD2 matches 7 bases. CDR3 length equals 15 residues. Germline V gene lookup returns CDR1 SGDLS and CDR2 YYNGEE. V shed 0 bases, J shed 6 bases, and the junction held 7 bases outside the gene matches.

A note on this clone: At the DNA level, this CDR3 is encoded by other sequences in the same sample as well. The chain recombines TRBV10-3 with TRBJ2-7; perhaps TRBD1 as D (6 bases). CDR1 ENHRY and CDR2 SYGVKD come from the germline V gene. The length of the CDR3 is 15 residues. The V and J ends lost 0 bases and 1 base respectively, with 10 bases between them. The CDR3: CAISESTGSSYEQYF. The CDR3 region has the DNA TGTGCCATCAGTGAGTCCACAGGGAGTTCCTACGAGCAGTACTTC.

The genes are TRBV28 and TRBJ2-7; possible D gene TRBD2, 6 bases. The CDR3 extends over 14 amino acids. Trimming removed 2 bases at V and 2 bases at J, with 10 bases between. CDR1 is MDHEN and CDR2 is SYDVKM in the germline V gene. The CDR3 DNA reads as TGTGCCAGCAGTTTACCGGGGGAAGCCTACGAGCAGTACTTC. It translates to CASSLPGEAYEQYF.

V usage is TRBV6-6 and J usage is TRBJ2-1; D gene unclear. Germline V gives CDR1 MNHNY, CDR2 SVGAGI (reference sequence). The V gene lost 3 bases and the J gene lost 5 bases, with 8 bases spanning the gap. This CDR3 comprises 13 residues. CDR3 in amino acids: CASSYAADNEQFF. The DNA for the CDR3 is TGTGCCAGCAGTTATGCGGCTGACAATGAGCAGTTCTTC.

The V and J genes are TRBV2 and TRBJ2-2, with unresolved D. CDR1 is SNHLY and CDR2 is FYNNEI in the germline V gene. Between the trimmed V and J ends, which lost 4 bases and 6 bases, there was a span of 12 bases. The CDR3 sequence is 14 residues long. The CDR3 coding sequence is TGTGCCAGCAGTGGGTCGGCACATCCCGGGGAGCTGTTTTTT. Translating gives CASSGSAHPGELFF.

The V and J genes are TRBV29-1 and TRBJ2-5; a weak D match, TRBD1 (6 bases). Deletions cut 3 bases from V and 1 base from J, with 15 bases between. CDR1 and CDR2 (germline): SQVTM, ANQGSEA. The CDR3 loop spans 15 amino acids. CDR3 DNA: TGCAGCGTTGATAGACAGGCCCCCGCCCAAGAGACCCAGTACTTC. Amino acid sequence: CSVDRQAPAQETQYF.

The V and J genes are TRBV5-1 and TRBJ2-5; TRBD1 or TRBD2 may be the D gene (5 bases each). The CDR3 is 13 amino acids. Trimming took 4 bases from V and 5 from J, leaving 12 bases between them. Germline CDR1 and CDR2: SGHRS and YFSETQ. The DNA for the CDR3 is TGCGCCAGCAGCCCAGGGAGTAGTGAGACCCAGTACTTC. Amino acid sequence: CASSPGSSETQYF.

The V call is TRBV28, the J call TRBJ2-3; D not resolved. Germline V CDR1 and CDR2: MDHEN, SYDVKM. V gave up 6 bases and J gave up 8 bases, with 9 bases separating them. This CDR3 has 11 residues. The CDR3 region is CASSPWVTQYF. CDR3 nucleotides: TGTGCCAGCAGCCCCTGGGTTACGCAGTATTTT.

The chain recombines TRBV5-4 with TRBJ2-7; 7 bases align to TRBD2. The V gene end was trimmed by 4 bases and the J gene end by 0 bases; junction bases not matched to a gene: 7. The CDR3 extends over 15 amino acids. The germline CDR1 and CDR2 sequences are SGHNT and YYREEE (reference sequence). CDR3 nucleotide sequence: TGTGCCAGCAGCAATCCGGGCGGGAGCTCCTACGAGCAGTACTTC. Translating it yields CASSNPGGSSYEQYF.

CDR3: CASSWVGDTNYGYTF. CDR3 nucleotide sequence: TGCGCCAGCAGCTGGGTAGGGGACACTAACTATGGCTACACCTTC. This chain links TRBV5-1 with TRBJ1-2, with D possibly matching TRBD1 (6 bases). V lost 3 bases to trimming and J lost 0 bases, with 12 bases between them. Germline values: CDR1 SGHRS, CDR2 YFSETQ. This CDR3 has 15 amino acids.

This clone came up once. Other DNA sequences in this specimen translate into the identical CDR3. This chain uses TRBV9 with TRBJ2-3; a weak D match, TRBD1 (6 bases). CDR1 is SGDLS and CDR2 is YYNGEE in the germline V gene. The CDR3 runs to 14 residues. The V and J ends lost 0 bases and 4 bases respectively, with 9 bases between them. The CDR3: CASSVVTGSDTQYF. DNA of the CDR3: TGTGCCAGCAGCGTAGTTACAGGGTCAGATACGCAGTATTTT.

This clone was counted at least ten times. The J gene is TRBJ1-1, the V gene TRBV10-3; a weak D match, TRBD1 (6 bases). Germline V CDR1 and CDR2: ENHRY, SYGVKD. The CDR3 runs to 13 residues. V lost 3 bases, J lost 5 bases, and 10 bases lay in between. DNA of the CDR3: TGTGCCATCAGTGACAGGGGAAAAACTGAAGCTTTCTTT. This gives the protein CAISDRGKTEAFF.